A selection of T cell receptor beta chains follows, all from one sample in a study of T cell repertoires in cytomegalovirus infection. These receptors are not linked to any known antigen. TCRdb ran MiXCR on the reads and lists one entry per CDR3 protein. The sample includes 450,000 to 650,000 distinct CDR3 sequences, around two fifths of them seen just once. The source was cultured PBMCs, collected from culture after CMV antigen stimulation. These TCRs come from a human donor in good health (CMV status not recorded). Some clones in this sample may be carry-over from other donors' samples. The CDR3 runs from the conserved cysteine through the conserved F or W. The order of the fields is V gene, J gene, D gene, clone size, CDR3 DNA, CDR3 protein. The D gene is left open where the match is weak. The listing skips clone size in some rows; elsewhere it reads once, few, many or a size class.

v_call: TRBV7-9; j_call: TRBJ1-3; d_call: NA; clone_size: NA; cdr3_nt: TGTGCCAGCAGCTCCTGGTTAGGCTACCGCTCTGGAAACACCATATATTTT; cdr3_aa: CASSSWLGYRSGNTIYF
v_call: TRBV19; j_call: TRBJ2-1; d_call: NA; clone_size: NA; cdr3_nt: TGTGCCAGTAGTATAGGGGGCGGGTACGACTCCTACAATGAGCAGTTCTTC; cdr3_aa: CASSIGGGYDSYNEQFF
v_call: TRBV11-2; j_call: TRBJ2-1; d_call: TRBD2; clone_size: few; cdr3_nt: TGTGCCAGCAGCCCAAGTAGTTGGGGGAGGGCCAATGTCAATGAGCAGTTCTTC; cdr3_aa: CASSPSSWGRANVNEQFF
v_call: TRBV4-3; j_call: TRBJ2-1; d_call: TRBD2; clone_size: NA; cdr3_nt: TGCGCCAGCAGCCAAGGGACTAGCGGGAGTCAGGATGAGCAGTTCTTC; cdr3_aa: CASSQGTSGSQDEQFF
v_call: TRBV4-1; j_call: TRBJ2-3; d_call: NA; clone_size: few; cdr3_nt: TGCGCCAGCAGCCAAGATCCGGGGGCATCCCCTATTGCGCAGTATTTT; cdr3_aa: CASSQDPGASPIAQYF
v_call: TRBV20-1; j_call: TRBJ2-1; d_call: TRBD1; clone_size: NA; cdr3_nt: TGCAGTGCTGAGACAGGGGGCGGGTTTGAGCAGTTCTTC; cdr3_aa: CSAETGGGFEQFF
v_call: TRBV7-8; j_call: TRBJ2-3; d_call: TRBD2; clone_size: NA; cdr3_nt: TGTGCCAGCAGGTTAGAGTGGGGACTAATCACAGATACGCAGTATTTT; cdr3_aa: CASRLEWGLITDTQYF
v_call: TRBV18; j_call: TRBJ2-7; d_call: NA; clone_size: few; cdr3_nt: TGTGCCAGCTCAACGGGACGCGGAACCTACGAGCAGTACTTC; cdr3_aa: CASSTGRGTYEQYF
v_call: TRBV2; j_call: TRBJ2-7; d_call: TRBD2; clone_size: NA; cdr3_nt: TGTGCCAGTGGGGGTCGGGTCAGCGGGGCTACGGGGCAGTACTTC; cdr3_aa: CASGGRVSGATGQYF
v_call: TRBV7-2; j_call: TRBJ2-3; d_call: TRBD2; clone_size: few; cdr3_nt: TGTGCCAGCAGCTCTAGCGGGAGGAGAGATACGCAGTATTTT; cdr3_aa: CASSSSGRRDTQYF
v_call: TRBV20-1; j_call: TRBJ1-4; d_call: TRBD1; clone_size: few; cdr3_nt: TGCAGTGCTAGTGGGGGGACAGGGAGTGAAAAACTGTTTTTT; cdr3_aa: CSASGGTGSEKLFF
v_call: TRBV5-5; j_call: TRBJ1-5; d_call: NA; clone_size: NA; cdr3_nt: TGTGCCAGCAGCACGACAAGACGCAATCAGCCCCAGCATTTT; cdr3_aa: CASSTTRRNQPQHF
v_call: TRBV20-1; j_call: TRBJ2-7; d_call: TRBD1; clone_size: few; cdr3_nt: TGCAGTGCGGCCGACAGGGAATCGACCTACGGCGAGCAGTACTTC; cdr3_aa: CSAADRESTYGEQYF
v_call: TRBV7-4; j_call: TRBJ2-2; d_call: NA; clone_size: NA; cdr3_nt: TGTGCCAGCAAGATCGACAGGCGTGGCACCGGGGAGCTGTTTTTT; cdr3_aa: CASKIDRRGTGELFF
v_call: TRBV20-1; j_call: TRBJ2-5; d_call: TRBD2; clone_size: NA; cdr3_nt: TGCAGTGCTAGCCTCCCTAGCGGGGGGTTTCAAGAGACCCAGTACTTC; cdr3_aa: CSASLPSGGFQETQYF
v_call: TRBV15; j_call: TRBJ1-5; d_call: TRBD1; clone_size: NA; cdr3_nt: TGTGCCACCAGCAGAGCGATACAGGGGTACAATCAGCCCCAGCATTTT; cdr3_aa: CATSRAIQGYNQPQHF
v_call: TRBV12-3/TRBV12-4; j_call: TRBJ2-1; d_call: TRBD2; clone_size: NA; cdr3_nt: TGTGCCAGCAGTCTAACTAGCGGGAGCGGGTGGCAGTTCTTC; cdr3_aa: CASSLTSGSGWQFF
v_call: TRBV19; j_call: TRBJ2-1; d_call: NA; clone_size: NA; cdr3_nt: TGTGCCAGCGGACAGGGACTATACAATGAGCAGTTCTTC; cdr3_aa: CASGQGLYNEQFF
v_call: TRBV28; j_call: TRBJ1-3; d_call: NA; clone_size: few; cdr3_nt: TGTGCCAGCAGTTTATTGACGGGGACCCCTTCTGGAAACACCATATATTTT; cdr3_aa: CASSLLTGTPSGNTIYF
v_call: TRBV5-1; j_call: TRBJ2-5; d_call: NA; clone_size: NA; cdr3_nt: TGCGCCAGCAGCCCCCGGGCGACTCAAGAGACCCAGTACTTC; cdr3_aa: CASSPRATQETQYF
v_call: TRBV19; j_call: TRBJ1-1; d_call: NA; clone_size: NA; cdr3_nt: TGTGCCAGTAGTATAGCGATGGGGAACGGCGAAGCTTTCTTT; cdr3_aa: CASSIAMGNGEAFF
v_call: TRBV6-6; j_call: TRBJ1-6; d_call: NA; clone_size: NA; cdr3_nt: TGTGCCAGCAGTTACTCGGGCAGGGGAGATTCACCCCTCCACTTT; cdr3_aa: CASSYSGRGDSPLHF
v_call: TRBV4-1; j_call: TRBJ2-1; d_call: TRBD2; clone_size: few; cdr3_nt: TGCGCCAGCAGCCAAGGCCCTCAGCGGGGGGAGTTCTTC; cdr3_aa: CASSQGPQRGEFF
v_call: TRBV27; j_call: TRBJ2-5; d_call: TRBD2; clone_size: few; cdr3_nt: TGTGCCAGCAGACTAGCGGGAGGCGTGAGGGAGACCCAGTACTTC; cdr3_aa: CASRLAGGVRETQYF
v_call: TRBV7-2; j_call: TRBJ2-2; d_call: TRBD2; clone_size: many; cdr3_nt: TGTGCCAGCAGCTTAGGACTAGCGGGGGACACCGGGGAGCTGTTTTTT; cdr3_aa: CASSLGLAGDTGELFF
v_call: TRBV5-1; j_call: TRBJ2-7; d_call: TRBD1; clone_size: few; cdr3_nt: TGCGCCAGCAGAACAGGGACAGGGCCCTACGAGCAGTACTTC; cdr3_aa: CASRTGTGPYEQYF
v_call: TRBV28; j_call: TRBJ1-4; d_call: NA; clone_size: NA; cdr3_nt: TGTGCCAGCAGTTTAACGGGGACAACTAATGAAAAACTGTTTTTT; cdr3_aa: CASSLTGTTNEKLFF
v_call: TRBV6-5; j_call: TRBJ1-1; d_call: NA; clone_size: few; cdr3_nt: TGTGCCAGCAGTTACTCGAGGCAGCCAGGAGAGAACACTGAAGCTTTCTTT; cdr3_aa: CASSYSRQPGENTEAFF
v_call: TRBV7-2; j_call: TRBJ1-5; d_call: TRBD1; clone_size: many; cdr3_nt: TGTGCCAGCAGCGGGCCGGGACAGGTTATCAATCAGCCCCAGCATTTT; cdr3_aa: CASSGPGQVINQPQHF
v_call: TRBV5-4; j_call: TRBJ2-1; d_call: TRBD2; clone_size: NA; cdr3_nt: TGTGCCAGCAGCCCGGGAACTAGCGGGAGGAATAATGAGCAGTTCTTC; cdr3_aa: CASSPGTSGRNNEQFF
v_call: TRBV7-2; j_call: TRBJ1-6; d_call: TRBD1; clone_size: many; cdr3_nt: TGTGCCAGCAGCATAGGACAGGGTATTAATTCACCCCTCCACTTT; cdr3_aa: CASSIGQGINSPLHF
v_call: TRBV5-1; j_call: TRBJ1-5; d_call: TRBD1; clone_size: few; cdr3_nt: TGCGCCAGCAGCTTTACAGGGGGCGCATTTCAGCCCCAGCATTTT; cdr3_aa: CASSFTGGAFQPQHF
v_call: TRBV7-2; j_call: TRBJ1-6; d_call: NA; clone_size: many; cdr3_nt: TGTGCCAGCAGCTTATCCCAGGGAGGGGTTTCACCCCTCCACTTT; cdr3_aa: CASSLSQGGVSPLHF
v_call: TRBV6-6; j_call: TRBJ1-1; d_call: NA; clone_size: few; cdr3_nt: TGTGCCAGCAGTAAACCGGGACAAGATTTGGCTTTCTTT; cdr3_aa: CASSKPGQDLAFF
v_call: TRBV23-1; j_call: TRBJ2-7; d_call: NA; clone_size: NA; cdr3_nt: TGCGCCAGCAGTCGAAAGGGGTTACGGTACGAGCAGTACTTC; cdr3_aa: CASSRKGLRYEQYF
v_call: TRBV7-9; j_call: TRBJ1-1; d_call: TRBD1; clone_size: NA; cdr3_nt: TGTGCCAGCAGTCGGACAGGGGAGGTTCTTGAAGCTTTCTTT; cdr3_aa: CASSRTGEVLEAFF
v_call: TRBV7-2; j_call: TRBJ2-7; d_call: NA; clone_size: NA; cdr3_nt: TGTGCCAGCAGCTTAGAGAACAGGGCTATCTACGAGCAGTACTTC; cdr3_aa: CASSLENRAIYEQYF
v_call: TRBV7-9; j_call: TRBJ2-5; d_call: NA; clone_size: NA; cdr3_nt: TGTGCCAGCAGCTTGGGGGGGGGCCCCGAGCCCCAGTACTTC; cdr3_aa: CASSLGGGPEPQYF
v_call: TRBV12-3/TRBV12-4; j_call: TRBJ2-5; d_call: TRBD1; clone_size: NA; cdr3_nt: TGTGCCAGCAGTGGACGATTGGACAGGGGGGAGACCCAGTACTTC; cdr3_aa: CASSGRLDRGETQYF
v_call: TRBV6-6; j_call: TRBJ2-3; d_call: TRBD1; clone_size: few; cdr3_nt: TGTGCCACCCGGACGGGACAGACCCATACGCAGTATTTT; cdr3_aa: CATRTGQTHTQYF
v_call: TRBV27; j_call: TRBJ2-1; d_call: NA; clone_size: few; cdr3_nt: TGTGCCAGCAGTTTCGGCGGGCTTGAGGCGGGGGCGGGGAATGAGCAGTTCTTC; cdr3_aa: CASSFGGLEAGAGNEQFF
v_call: TRBV7-2; j_call: TRBJ2-7; d_call: TRBD2; clone_size: few; cdr3_nt: TGTGCCAGCAGCTTACGAACTAGCGGGGGTCTTCAGCAGTACTTC; cdr3_aa: CASSLRTSGGLQQYF
v_call: TRBV19; j_call: TRBJ2-1; d_call: NA; clone_size: NA; cdr3_nt: TGTGCCAGTAGTACCACCCTTTCCCACAATGAGCAGTTCTTC; cdr3_aa: CASSTTLSHNEQFF
v_call: TRBV20-1; j_call: TRBJ1-1; d_call: TRBD1; clone_size: few; cdr3_nt: TGCAGTGCTAGCGGACAGGCTCAGTTATTTGTTCCTGAAGCTTTCTTT; cdr3_aa: CSASGQAQLFVPEAFF
v_call: TRBV7-8; j_call: TRBJ2-7; d_call: NA; clone_size: NA; cdr3_nt: TGTGCCAGCAGCAAGAATTCCCACGAGCAGTACTTC; cdr3_aa: CASSKNSHEQYF
v_call: TRBV12-3/TRBV12-4; j_call: TRBJ1-2; d_call: NA; clone_size: NA; cdr3_nt: TGTGCCAGCAGTCTCCGGTCGAGGGGCGGCTACACCTTC; cdr3_aa: CASSLRSRGGYTF
v_call: TRBV20-1; j_call: TRBJ2-5; d_call: NA; clone_size: NA; cdr3_nt: TGCAGTACGACAAACCAAGAGACCCAGTACTTC; cdr3_aa: CSTTNQETQYF
v_call: TRBV19; j_call: TRBJ2-3; d_call: TRBD2; clone_size: NA; cdr3_nt: TGTGCCAGTAAGCAGGTAGCGGGAGGGACAGATACGCAGTATTTT; cdr3_aa: CASKQVAGGTDTQYF
v_call: TRBV3-1; j_call: TRBJ2-7; d_call: TRBD1; clone_size: NA; cdr3_nt: TGTGCCAGCAGCCAAGAAGGCGGGACAGGGGTCTACGAGCAGTACTTC; cdr3_aa: CASSQEGGTGVYEQYF
v_call: TRBV28; j_call: TRBJ2-7; d_call: NA; clone_size: NA; cdr3_nt: TGTGCCAGCAGTTTACCCGGGGGGCCTCCCGACGTATACTTC; cdr3_aa: CASSLPGGPPDVYF
v_call: TRBV13; j_call: TRBJ2-5; d_call: TRBD1; clone_size: NA; cdr3_nt: TGTGCCAGCAGCCGACAGGGGTGGGAACAAGAGACCCAGTACTTC; cdr3_aa: CASSRQGWEQETQYF